What follows is one T cell receptor (beta chain) and its context. Its antigen remains unknown. This sample was taken from a study of shared clonotypes between healthy human individuals. Study-wide results and caveats: Rarefaction demonstrated incomplete sorted-subset sequencing despite large depth. What naive subsets generally showed was a larger estimated richness than memory subsets showed.

Measured with immunoSEQ multiplex PCR; TCRdb has only the in-frame clones, and not every one. The data show 2,100,000 or so clones, 95% seen once. CD4+ cells yielded CD45RA+ naive and CD45RA-negative memory subsets. Per the germline V gene, CDR1 is SGHNT and CDR2 is YENEEA. CDR3 length equals 15 residues. The junction had 9 bases not matched to a gene; V was cut back by 6 bases and J by 4 bases. This TCR derives from a man aged 18 to 29 in good health. The sample comprised naive CD4+ T cells sorted from blood. Subset of the sample: CD45RA+ positively selected. This rearrangement joins TRBV11-3 to TRBJ2-3; 8 bases line up with TRBD1. CDR3 sequence: CASSRGTGGSDTQYF. The CDR3 nucleotides read TGTGCCAGCAGTCGCGGGACAGGAGGGTCAGATACGCAGTATTTT.